This T cell receptor beta chain appears in the sequencing data of a study of OX40 agonist ivuxolimab in advanced cancers. Study background: Patients treated during dose escalation were battling hepatocellular carcinoma, melanoma, renal cell or head and neck cancer. Partial responses occurred in Three dose-escalation patients, one with hepatocellular carcinoma and two with cutaneous melanoma.

Here immunoSEQ multiplex PCR was the method, and the copy in TCRdb shows in-frame clones only, minus some. The sample lists under 50,000 clones; roughly 90% were seen once. General study results and limits: In CD8+ T cells, expanded clones were on average more numerous than in CD4+.

Sampling of blood occurred at baseline, cycle 4 day 1, and cycle 7 day 1. About this clone itself: What it recognizes is unknown.

CDR1 is SEHNR and CDR2 is FQNEAQ in the germline V gene (reference sequence). The CDR3 spans 14 residues. Trimming cost V 4 bases and J 3 bases, with 12 bases left between them. The J gene is TRBJ1-1, the V gene TRBV7-9, with D maybe TRBD1 (6 bases). Source: CD4+ or CD8+ T cells sorted from blood, taken in a trial of the OX40 agonist ivuxolimab. The TCR comes from an adult with an advanced solid tumor such as melanoma, head and neck, liver or kidney cancer. In DNA form, the CDR3 reads TGTGCCAGCAGCTCATCGGACAGCTACACTGAAGCTTTCTTT. Amino acid sequence: CASSSSDSYTEAFF.